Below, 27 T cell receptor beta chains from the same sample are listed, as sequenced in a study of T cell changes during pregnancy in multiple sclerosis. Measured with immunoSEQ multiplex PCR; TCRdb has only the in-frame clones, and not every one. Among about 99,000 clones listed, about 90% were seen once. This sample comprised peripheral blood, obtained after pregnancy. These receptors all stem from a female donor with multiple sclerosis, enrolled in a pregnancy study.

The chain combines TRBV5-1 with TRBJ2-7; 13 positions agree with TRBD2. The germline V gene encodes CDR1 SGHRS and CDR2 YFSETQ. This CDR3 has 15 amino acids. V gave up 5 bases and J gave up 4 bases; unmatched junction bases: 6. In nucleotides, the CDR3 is TGCGCCAGCAGTTTTACTAGCGGGGGGGCTTACGAGCAGTACTTC. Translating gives CASSFTSGGAYEQYF.

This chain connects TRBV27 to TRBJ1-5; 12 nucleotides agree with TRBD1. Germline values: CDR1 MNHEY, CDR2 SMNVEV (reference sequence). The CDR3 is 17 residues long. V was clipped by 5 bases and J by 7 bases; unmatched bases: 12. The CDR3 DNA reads TGTGCCAGCAGTACCCGGGGGACAGGGGGCAGGGGGCAGCCCCAGCATTTT. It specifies CASSTRGTGGRGQPQHF.

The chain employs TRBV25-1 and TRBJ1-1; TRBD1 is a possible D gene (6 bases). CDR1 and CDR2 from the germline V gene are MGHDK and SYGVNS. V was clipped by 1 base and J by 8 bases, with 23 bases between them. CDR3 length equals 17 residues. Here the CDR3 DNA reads TGTGCCAGCAGTGAATCTTCAAACAGGGCGGGGGGAGCCGAAGCTTTCTTT. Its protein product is CASSESSNRAGGAEAFF.

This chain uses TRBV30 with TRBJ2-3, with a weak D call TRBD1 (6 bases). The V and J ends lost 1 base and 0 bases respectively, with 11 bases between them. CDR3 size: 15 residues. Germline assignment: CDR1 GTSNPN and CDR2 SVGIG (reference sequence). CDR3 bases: TGTGCCTGGAGTGAGGGGGACCGTAGCACAGATACGCAGTATTTT. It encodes CAWSEGDRSTDTQYF.

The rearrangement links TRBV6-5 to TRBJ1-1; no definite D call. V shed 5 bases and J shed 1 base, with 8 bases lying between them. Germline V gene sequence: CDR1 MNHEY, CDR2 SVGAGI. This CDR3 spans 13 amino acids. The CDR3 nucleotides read TGTGCCAGCAGTCGGGTTTCGAACACTGAAGCTTTCTTT. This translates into CASSRVSNTEAFF.

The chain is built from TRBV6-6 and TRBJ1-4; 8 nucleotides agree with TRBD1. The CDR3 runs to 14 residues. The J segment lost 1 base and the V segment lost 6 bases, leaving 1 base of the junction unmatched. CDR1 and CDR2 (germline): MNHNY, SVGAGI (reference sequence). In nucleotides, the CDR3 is TGTGCCAGCAGAGACAGGGGAACTAATGAAAAACTGTTTTTT. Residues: CASRDRGTNEKLFF.

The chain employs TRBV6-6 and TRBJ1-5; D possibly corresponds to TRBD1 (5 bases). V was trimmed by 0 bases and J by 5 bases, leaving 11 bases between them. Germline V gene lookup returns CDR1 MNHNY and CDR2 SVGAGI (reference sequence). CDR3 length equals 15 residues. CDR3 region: CASSYSSGKYQPQHF. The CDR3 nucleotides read TGTGCCAGCAGTTACTCCTCAGGGAAATATCAGCCCCAGCATTTT.

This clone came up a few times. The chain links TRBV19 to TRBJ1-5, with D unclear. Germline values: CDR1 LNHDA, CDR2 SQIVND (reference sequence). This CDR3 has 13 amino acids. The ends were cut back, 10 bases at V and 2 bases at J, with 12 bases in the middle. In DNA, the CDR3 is TGTGCCACCAGTGTCCAGGGCAATCAGCCCCAGCATTTT. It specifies CATSVQGNQPQHF. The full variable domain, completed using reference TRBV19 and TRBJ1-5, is DGGITQSPKYLFRKEGQNVTLSCEQNLNHDAMYWYRQDPGQGLRLIYYSQIVNDFQKGDIAEGYSVSREKKESFPLTVTSAQKNPTAFYLCATSVQGNQPQHFGDGTRLSIL.

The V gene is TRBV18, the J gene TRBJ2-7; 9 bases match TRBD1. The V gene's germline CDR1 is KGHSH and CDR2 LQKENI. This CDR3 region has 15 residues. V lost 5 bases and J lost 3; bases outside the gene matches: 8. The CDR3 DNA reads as TGTGCCAGCTCATCTCAGAGGACAGGGGTCTACGAGCAGTACTTC. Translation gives CASSSQRTGVYEQYF.

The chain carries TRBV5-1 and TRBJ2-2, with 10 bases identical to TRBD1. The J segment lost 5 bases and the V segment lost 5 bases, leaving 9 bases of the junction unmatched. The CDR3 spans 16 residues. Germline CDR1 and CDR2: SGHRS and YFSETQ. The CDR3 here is CASSRWDRGGTGELFF. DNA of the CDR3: TGCGCCAGCAGTCGATGGGACAGGGGAGGGACCGGGGAGCTGTTTTTT.

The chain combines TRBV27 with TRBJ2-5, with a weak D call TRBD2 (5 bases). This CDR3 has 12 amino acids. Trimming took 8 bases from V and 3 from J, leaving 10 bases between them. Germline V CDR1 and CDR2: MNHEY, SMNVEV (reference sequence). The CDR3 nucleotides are TGTGCCAGCCGGGATTACAAAGAGACCCAGTACTTC. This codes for CASRDYKETQYF.

This chain's CDR3 is CASSVRSDRASGNTIYF. The CDR3 DNA reads TGTGCCAGCAGCGTACGCTCGGACAGGGCCTCTGGAAACACCATATATTTT. This rearrangement joins TRBV9 to TRBJ1-3; 8 bases are a match to TRBD1. The trim removed 1 base at V and 0 bases at J, leaving 6 bases unmatched. The CDR3 is 17 amino acids. The germline gives CDR1 SGDLS, CDR2 YYNGEE.

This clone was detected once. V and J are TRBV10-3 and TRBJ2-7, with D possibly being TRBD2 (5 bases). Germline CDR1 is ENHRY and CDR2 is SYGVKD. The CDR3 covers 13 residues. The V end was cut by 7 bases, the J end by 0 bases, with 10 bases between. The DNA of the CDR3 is TGTGCCATCACCCCGGGGAGCTCCTACGAGCAGTACTTC. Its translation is CAITPGSSYEQYF.

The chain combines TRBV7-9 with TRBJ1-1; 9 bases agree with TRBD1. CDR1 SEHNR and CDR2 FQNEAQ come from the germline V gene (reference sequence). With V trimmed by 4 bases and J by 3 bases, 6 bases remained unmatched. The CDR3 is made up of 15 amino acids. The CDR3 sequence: CASSSPGQGDTEAFF. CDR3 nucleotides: TGTGCCAGCAGCTCGCCGGGACAGGGAGACACTGAAGCTTTCTTT.

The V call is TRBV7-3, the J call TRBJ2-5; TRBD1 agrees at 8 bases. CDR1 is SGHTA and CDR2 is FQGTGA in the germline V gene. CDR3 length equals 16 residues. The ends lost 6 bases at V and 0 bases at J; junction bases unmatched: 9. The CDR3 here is CASRLGLTGDQETQYF. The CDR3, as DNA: TGTGCCAGCAGGTTAGGATTGACAGGGGACCAAGAGACCCAGTACTTC. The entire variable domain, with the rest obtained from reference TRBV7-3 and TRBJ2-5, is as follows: GAGVSQTPSNKVTEKGKYVELRCDPISGHTALYWYRQSLGQGPEFLIYFQGTGAADDSGLPNDRFFAVRPEGSVSTLKIQRTERGDSAVYLCASRLGLTGDQETQYFGPGTRLLVL.

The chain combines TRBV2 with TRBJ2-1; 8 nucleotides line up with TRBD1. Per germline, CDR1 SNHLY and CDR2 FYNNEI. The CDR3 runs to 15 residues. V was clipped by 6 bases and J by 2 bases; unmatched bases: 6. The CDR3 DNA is TGTGCCAGCAGCCAACAGGGGGGACCCTACAATGAGCAGTTCTTC. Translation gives CASSQQGGPYNEQFF.

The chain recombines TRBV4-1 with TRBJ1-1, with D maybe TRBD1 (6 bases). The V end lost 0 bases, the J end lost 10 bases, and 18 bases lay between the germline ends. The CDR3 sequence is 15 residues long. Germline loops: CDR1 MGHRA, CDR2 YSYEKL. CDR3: CASSQDTDSRVGAFF. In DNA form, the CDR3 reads TGCGCCAGCAGCCAAGATACGGACAGCCGGGTGGGAGCTTTCTTT.

CDR3 sequence reads: CASSLVGGNEKLFF. In DNA, the CDR3 is TGTGCCAGCAGTTTGGTAGGGGGAAATGAAAAACTGTTTTTT. This rearrangement joins TRBV28 to TRBJ1-4; tentatively, D is TRBD1 (6 bases). Trimming shortened V by 3 bases and J by 5 bases, and 10 bases separated the two germline ends. CDR3 length: 14 residues. Germline values: CDR1 MDHEN, CDR2 SYDVKM.

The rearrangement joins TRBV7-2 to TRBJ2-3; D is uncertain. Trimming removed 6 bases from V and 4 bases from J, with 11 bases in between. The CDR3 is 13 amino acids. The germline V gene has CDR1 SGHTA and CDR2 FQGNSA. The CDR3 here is CASRNHAADTQYF. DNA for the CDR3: TGTGCCAGCAGAAATCACGCGGCAGATACGCAGTATTTT.

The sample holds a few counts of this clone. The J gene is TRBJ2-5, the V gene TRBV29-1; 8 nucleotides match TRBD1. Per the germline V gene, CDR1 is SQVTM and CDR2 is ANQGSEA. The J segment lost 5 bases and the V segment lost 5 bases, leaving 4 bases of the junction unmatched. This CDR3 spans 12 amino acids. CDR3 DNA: TGCAGCGTTAGACAGGGGTTGGAGACCCAGTACTTC. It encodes CSVRQGLETQYF. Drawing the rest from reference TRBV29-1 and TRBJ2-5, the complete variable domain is SAVISQKPSRDICQRGTSLTIQCQVDSQVTMMFWYRQQPGQSLTLIATANQGSEATYESGFVIDKFPISRPNLTFSTLTVSNMSPEDSSIYLCSVRQGLETQYFGPGTRLLVL.

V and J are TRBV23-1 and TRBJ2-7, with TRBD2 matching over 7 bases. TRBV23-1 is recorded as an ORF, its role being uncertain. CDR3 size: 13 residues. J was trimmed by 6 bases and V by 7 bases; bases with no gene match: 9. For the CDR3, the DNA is TGCGCCAGCACTTACCAAGCGGGGTGCGAGCAGTACTTC. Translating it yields CASTYQAGCEQYF.

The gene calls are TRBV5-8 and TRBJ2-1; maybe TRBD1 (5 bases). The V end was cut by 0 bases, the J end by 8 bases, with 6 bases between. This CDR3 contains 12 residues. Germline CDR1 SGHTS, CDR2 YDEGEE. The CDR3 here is CASSLDRYEQFF. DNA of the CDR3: TGTGCCAGCAGCTTGGACAGGTATGAGCAGTTCTTC.

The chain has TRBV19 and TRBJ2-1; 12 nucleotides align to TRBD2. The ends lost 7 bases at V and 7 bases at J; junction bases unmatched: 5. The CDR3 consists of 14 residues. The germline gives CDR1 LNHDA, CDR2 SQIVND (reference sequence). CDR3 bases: TGTGCCAGTATGACTAGCGGGAGTCTTAATGAGCAGTTCTTC. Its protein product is CASMTSGSLNEQFF.

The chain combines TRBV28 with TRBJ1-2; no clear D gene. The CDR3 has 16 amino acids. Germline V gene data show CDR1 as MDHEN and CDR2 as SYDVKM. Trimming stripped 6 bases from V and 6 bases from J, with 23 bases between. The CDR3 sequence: CASSLQLGRKVDGYTF. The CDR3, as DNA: TGTGCCAGCAGCTTGCAATTGGGCCGAAAAGTTGATGGCTACACCTTC.

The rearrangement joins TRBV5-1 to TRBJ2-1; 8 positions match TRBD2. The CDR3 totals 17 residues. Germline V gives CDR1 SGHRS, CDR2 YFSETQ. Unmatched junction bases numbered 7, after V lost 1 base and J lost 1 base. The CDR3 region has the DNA TGCGCCAGCAGCTTGTATCGGGGCGGGAGGTCCTACAATGAGCAGTTCTTC. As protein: CASSLYRGGRSYNEQFF.

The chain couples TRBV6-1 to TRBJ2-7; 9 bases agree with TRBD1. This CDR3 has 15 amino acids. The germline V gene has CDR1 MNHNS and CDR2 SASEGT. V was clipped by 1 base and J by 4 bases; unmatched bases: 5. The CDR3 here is CASSEETGGSYEQYF. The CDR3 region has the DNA TGTGCCAGCAGTGAAGAAACAGGGGGCAGTTACGAGCAGTACTTC.

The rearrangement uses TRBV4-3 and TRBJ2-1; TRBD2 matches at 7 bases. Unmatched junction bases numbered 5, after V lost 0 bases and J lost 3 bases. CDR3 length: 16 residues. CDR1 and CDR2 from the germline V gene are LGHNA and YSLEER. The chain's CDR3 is CASSQETSRIYNEQFF. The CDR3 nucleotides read TGCGCCAGCAGCCAAGAGACTAGCCGGATCTACAATGAGCAGTTCTTC.